This T cell receptor beta chain was sequenced in a study of glioma-infiltrating T cells (dated by TCRdb to 2016 to 2017). Looking at the study overall: TCR alpha- and beta-chain repertoires were sequenced from glioma tissue, non-neoplastic brain tissue and matched peripheral blood mononuclear cells. Each tissue-infiltrating repertoire was compared with the same patient's peripheral blood repertoire to measure divergence between tissue and blood T-cell populations. The paired cohort comprised three low-grade glioma patients, roughly 8 primary glioblastoma patients and three non-glioma patients contributing non-neoplastic brain tissue.

The iRepertoire nested amplicon-rescue multiplex PCR (arm-PCR) platform was used to amplify TCR alpha and beta CDR3 regions from RNA. One-step reverse transcription and amplification used roughly 95-400 ng of tissue mRNA or PBMC total RNA as input. Following bead purification, Illumina adapters were added through a secondary multiplex PCR, and the libraries were then gel-purified between 200 and 400 bp. Demultiplexing relied on internal 6-nucleotide barcodes carried by the libraries. Libraries were sequenced on an Illumina MiSeq with 2x220 or 2x250 nucleotide paired-end reads. The authors' analysis ran thus. Paired reads were merged using FLASH 1.2.11 and were aligned to the GRCh37 human genome using BWA-MEM, after which TRA and TRB reads were extracted. For V and J assignment, an IMGT-derived reference of cassette sequences and CDR3 motifs that included pseudogenes was used. Reads were translated in three frames, and productive CDR3s were defined by a C…FGXG motif without stop codons. Clonotypes were defined as unique combinations of V-J cassette pair and CDR3 amino acid sequence. Filtering of reads was based on Hamming distance, with the threshold set by the sequence error rate of each sample in mapped regions. Starting from the raw public reads, TCRdb applied fastp trimming at Q25, assembled clones with MiXCR and retained in-frame beta chains. Under each unique CDR3 protein, matching rows form one entry showing the most common genes and DNA. In this record, the V and J calls reflect TCRdb's handling and not the investigators' own analysis. The sample table shows approximately 120,000 distinct CDR3 sequences, and less than 30% are seen once. The ten largest clones add up to 35% of the sample.

The paper's findings and limits, for the study overall: Very few CDR3 sequences were found to be shared between tissue and blood, and this scarcity was attributed to high CDR3 diversity and limited sampling. VJ-independent divergence between tissue and blood was below expectation in non-neoplastic patients but above expectation in all gliomas, especially low-grade gliomas. The group comparisons were based on small numbers of patients: three non-neoplastic, three low-grade glioma and several glioblastoma patients.

The CDR3 has 17 amino acids, counting the end cysteine and phenylalanine. Of the read, only the CDR3 DNA is kept; its 51 bases are in frame from base 1. Via the germline V gene, CDR1 is SGHAT and CDR2 FQNNGV. Germline trimming amounts to 5 bases on V and 3 bases on J, with 8 as the count of junction bases outside the gene matches. This clonotype has at least ten counts. Its antigen remains undetermined. No quality values exist for individual bases; no much larger clone is one base distant. This receptor was identified in a human donor with low-grade glioma or glioblastoma, undergoing nonglioma brain surgery, or in good health (not recorded which). The rearrangement joined TRBV11-2 to TRBJ2-3; 13 central bases correspond to TRBD2. The specimen sequenced was glioma tissue, nonneoplastic brain tissue, or PBMCs (not recorded which). The nucleotide sequence reads as follows: TGTGCCAGCAGCACTAGCGGGGGGGCTCTTCGGACAGATACGCAGTATTTT. Its product reads: CASSTSGGALRTDTQYF.